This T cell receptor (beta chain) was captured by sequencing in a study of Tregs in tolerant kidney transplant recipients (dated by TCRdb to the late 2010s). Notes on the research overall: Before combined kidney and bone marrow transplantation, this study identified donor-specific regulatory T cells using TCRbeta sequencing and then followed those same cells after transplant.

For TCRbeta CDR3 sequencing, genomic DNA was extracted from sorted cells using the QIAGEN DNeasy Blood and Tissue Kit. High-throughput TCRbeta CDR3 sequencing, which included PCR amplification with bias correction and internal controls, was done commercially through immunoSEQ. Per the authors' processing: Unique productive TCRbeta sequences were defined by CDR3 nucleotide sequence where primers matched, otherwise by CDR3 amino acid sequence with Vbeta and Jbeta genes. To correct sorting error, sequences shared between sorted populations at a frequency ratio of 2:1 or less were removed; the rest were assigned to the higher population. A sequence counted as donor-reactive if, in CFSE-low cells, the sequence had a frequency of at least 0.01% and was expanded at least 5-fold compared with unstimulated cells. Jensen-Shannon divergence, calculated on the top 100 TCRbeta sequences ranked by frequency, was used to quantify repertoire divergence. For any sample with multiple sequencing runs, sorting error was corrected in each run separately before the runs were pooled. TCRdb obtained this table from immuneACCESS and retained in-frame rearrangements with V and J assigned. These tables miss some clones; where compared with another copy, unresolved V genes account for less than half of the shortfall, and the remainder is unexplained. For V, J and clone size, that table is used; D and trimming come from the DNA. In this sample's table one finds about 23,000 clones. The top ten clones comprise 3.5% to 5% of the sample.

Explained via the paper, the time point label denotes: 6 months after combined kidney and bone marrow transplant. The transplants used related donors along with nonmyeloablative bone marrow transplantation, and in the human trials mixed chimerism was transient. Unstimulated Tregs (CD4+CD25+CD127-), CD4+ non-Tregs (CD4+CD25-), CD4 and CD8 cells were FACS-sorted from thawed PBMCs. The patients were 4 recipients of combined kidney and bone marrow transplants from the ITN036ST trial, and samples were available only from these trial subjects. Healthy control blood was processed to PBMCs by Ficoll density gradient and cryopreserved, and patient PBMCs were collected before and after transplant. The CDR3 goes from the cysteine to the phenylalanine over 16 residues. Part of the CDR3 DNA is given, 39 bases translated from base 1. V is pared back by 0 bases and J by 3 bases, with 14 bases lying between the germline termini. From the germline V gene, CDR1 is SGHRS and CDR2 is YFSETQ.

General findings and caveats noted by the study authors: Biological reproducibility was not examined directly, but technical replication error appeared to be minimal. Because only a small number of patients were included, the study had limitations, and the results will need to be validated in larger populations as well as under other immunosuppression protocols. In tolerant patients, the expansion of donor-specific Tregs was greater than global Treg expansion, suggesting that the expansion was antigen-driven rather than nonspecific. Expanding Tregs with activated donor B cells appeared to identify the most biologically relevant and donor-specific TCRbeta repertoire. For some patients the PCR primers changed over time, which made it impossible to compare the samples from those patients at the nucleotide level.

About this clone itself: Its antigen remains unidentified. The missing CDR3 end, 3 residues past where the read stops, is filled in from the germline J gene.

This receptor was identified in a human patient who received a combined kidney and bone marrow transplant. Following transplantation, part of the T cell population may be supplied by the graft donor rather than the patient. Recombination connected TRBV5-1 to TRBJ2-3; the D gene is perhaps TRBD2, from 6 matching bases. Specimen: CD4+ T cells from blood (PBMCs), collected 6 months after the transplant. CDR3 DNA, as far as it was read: TGCGCCAGCAGCTTGGATCCTCAAGCGGGTACAGATACG. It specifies CASSLDPQAGTDT. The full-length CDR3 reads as CASSLDPQAGTDTQYF.